The subject of this entry is one T cell receptor (beta chain). These data belong to a study of shared clonotypes between healthy human individuals. CDR3 length: 13 residues. In germline, CDR1 is SGHTA, CDR2 FQGTGA. The germline V and J ends were trimmed by 6 bases and 1 base, with 9 bases remaining between them. Assay used: immunoSEQ multiplex PCR; TCRdb lists only in-frame clones, some missing. The sample lists about 680,000 clones, approximately 73% seen once, with 1.5% to 2% in the top ten. Among the donors, all were Caucasian adults who lived in Nashville, Tennessee. V and J are TRBV7-3 and TRBJ1-1; D unresolved. The clonotype was recovered from a woman under 40 in good health. Material for sequencing was memory CD4+ T cells sorted from blood. Subset: CD45RA-negative fraction. For the CDR3, the DNA is TGTGCCAGCAGGGAATTTAGGAACACTGAAGCTTTCTTT. It is translated as CASREFRNTEAFF.